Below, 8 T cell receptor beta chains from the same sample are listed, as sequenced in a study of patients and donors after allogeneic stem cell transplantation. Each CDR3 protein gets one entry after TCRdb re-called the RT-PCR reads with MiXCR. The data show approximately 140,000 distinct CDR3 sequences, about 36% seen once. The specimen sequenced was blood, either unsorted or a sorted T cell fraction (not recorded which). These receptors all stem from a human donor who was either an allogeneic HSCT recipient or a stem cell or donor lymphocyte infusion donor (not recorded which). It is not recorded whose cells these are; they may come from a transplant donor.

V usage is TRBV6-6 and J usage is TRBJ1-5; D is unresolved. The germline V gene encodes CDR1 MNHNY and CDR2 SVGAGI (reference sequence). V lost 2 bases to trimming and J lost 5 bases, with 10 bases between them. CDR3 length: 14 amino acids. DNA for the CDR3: TGTGCCAGCAGTTACGATGGAGGGCATCAGCCCCAGCATTTT. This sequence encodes CASSYDGGHQPQHF.

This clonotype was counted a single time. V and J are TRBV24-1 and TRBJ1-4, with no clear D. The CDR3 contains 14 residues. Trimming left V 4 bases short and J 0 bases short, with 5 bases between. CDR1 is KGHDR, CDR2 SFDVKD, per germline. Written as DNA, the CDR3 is TGTGCCACCAGTGACGGAACAACTAATGAAAAACTGTTTTTT. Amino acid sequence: CATSDGTTNEKLFF.

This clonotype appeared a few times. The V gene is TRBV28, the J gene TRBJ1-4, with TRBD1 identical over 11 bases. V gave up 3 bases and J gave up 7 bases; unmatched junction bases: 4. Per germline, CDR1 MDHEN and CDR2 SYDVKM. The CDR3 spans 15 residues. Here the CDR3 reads CASSFAGTGGEKLFF. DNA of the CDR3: TGTGCCAGCAGTTTCGCCGGGACAGGGGGTGAAAAACTGTTTTTT.

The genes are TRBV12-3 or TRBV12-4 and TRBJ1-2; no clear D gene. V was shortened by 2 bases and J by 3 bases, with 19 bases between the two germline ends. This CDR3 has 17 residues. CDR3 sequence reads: CASSLHGVPLTYYGYTF. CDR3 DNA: TGTGCCAGCAGTTTACACGGGGTGCCCCTTACGTACTATGGCTACACCTTC.

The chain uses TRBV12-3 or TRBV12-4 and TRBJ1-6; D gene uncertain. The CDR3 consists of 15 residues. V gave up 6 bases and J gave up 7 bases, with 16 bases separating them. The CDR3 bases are TGTGCCAGCAGCCTCCGGGTATCGGGAAATTCACCCCTCCACTTT. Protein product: CASSLRVSGNSPLHF.

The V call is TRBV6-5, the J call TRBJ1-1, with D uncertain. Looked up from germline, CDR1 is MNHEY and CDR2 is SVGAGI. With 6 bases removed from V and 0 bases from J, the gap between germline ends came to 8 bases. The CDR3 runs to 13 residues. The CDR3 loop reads CASRHMMNTEAFF. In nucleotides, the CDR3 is TGTGCCAGCAGACATATGATGAACACTGAAGCTTTCTTT.

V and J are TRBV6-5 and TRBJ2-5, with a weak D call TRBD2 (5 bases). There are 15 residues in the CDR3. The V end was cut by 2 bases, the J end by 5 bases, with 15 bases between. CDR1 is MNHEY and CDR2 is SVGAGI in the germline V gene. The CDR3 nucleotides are TGTGCCAGCAGTTACGGGTGGGCAGCGGCGGAGACCCAGTACTTC. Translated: CASSYGWAAAETQYF.

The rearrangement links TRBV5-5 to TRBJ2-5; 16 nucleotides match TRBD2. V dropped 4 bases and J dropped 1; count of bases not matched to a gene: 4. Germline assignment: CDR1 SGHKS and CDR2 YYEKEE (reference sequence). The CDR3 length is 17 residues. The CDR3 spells CASSVGLAGGIQETQYF. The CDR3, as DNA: TGTGCCAGCAGCGTGGGACTAGCGGGGGGGATCCAAGAGACCCAGTACTTC.